This entry lists 30 T cell receptor beta chains sequenced from one sample in a study of blood T cell repertoires in COVID-19. The table came from immunoSEQ multiplex PCR; TCRdb's copy has only in-frame clones and leaves some out. The sample consists of some 68,000 clones, roughly nine tenths of them appearing once. Sample: peripheral blood. These receptors all stem from a man between 50 and 59 years old with active COVID-19.

CDR3 coding DNA: TGTGCCACCAGTGATTGGGCCGCCTCCGGGGCCAACGTCCTGACTTTC. The encoded protein is CATSDWAASGANVLTF. The rearrangement links TRBV24-1 to TRBJ2-6; D not resolved. The V end lost 2 bases, the J end lost 4 bases, and 11 bases lay between the germline ends. Germline-derived CDR1 and CDR2 are KGHDR and SFDVKD. CDR3 size: 16 residues.

The chain joins TRBV28 to TRBJ2-5; tentatively, D is TRBD1 (5 bases). This CDR3 contains 13 residues. Germline lookup yields CDR1 MDHEN and CDR2 SYDVKM. V lost 6 bases and J 4 bases, leaving 12 bases between the germline ends. CDR3 sequence: CASRSTVVETQYF. In DNA form, the CDR3 reads TGTGCCAGCAGGTCGACAGTAGTAGAGACCCAGTACTTC.

This chain links TRBV25-1 with TRBJ2-7, with TRBD1 matching 9 bases. The ends lost 6 bases at V and 5 bases at J; junction bases unmatched: 14. CDR1 MGHDK and CDR2 SYGVNS come from the germline V gene. This CDR3 region has 16 residues. In nucleotides, the CDR3 is TGTGCCAGCAGGCCTCAAACGGGACAGGGTACCAACGAGCAGTACTTC. Its protein is CASRPQTGQGTNEQYF.

The chain recombines TRBV10-1 with TRBJ1-1, with 7 bases aligning to TRBD1. After removal of 3 bases from V and 4 bases from J, the junction contained 5 bases not matched to a gene. CDR3 length: 14 residues. Per the germline V gene, CDR1 is WNHNN and CDR2 is SYGVQD (reference sequence). The CDR3 protein is CASSELTGSTEAFF. CDR3 bases: TGCGCCAGCAGTGAATTGACAGGGAGCACTGAAGCTTTCTTT.

This clone was detected only once. The chain joins TRBV6-5 to TRBJ2-7, with 14 bases aligning to TRBD2. Looked up from germline, CDR1 is MNHEY and CDR2 is SVGAGI. CDR3 length: 14 residues. V shed 5 bases, J shed 4 bases, and the junction held 1 base outside the gene matches. CDR3 loop: CASSRLAGGYEQYF. For the CDR3, the DNA is TGTGCCAGCAGTAGACTAGCGGGGGGGTACGAGCAGTACTTC.

V usage is TRBV15 and J usage is TRBJ1-2; D is possibly TRBD1 (6 bases). CDR3 size: 16 residues. The germline CDR1 and CDR2 sequences are LNHNV and YYDKDF (reference sequence). Trimming stripped 5 bases from V and 2 bases from J, with 18 bases between. The CDR3 sequence: CATSPIALDRNYGYTF. CDR3 DNA sequence: TGTGCCACCAGCCCAATCGCCCTTGACAGGAACTATGGCTACACCTTC.

The chain employs TRBV12-3 or TRBV12-4 and TRBJ2-7; 8 positions agree with TRBD1. J was trimmed by 6 bases and V by 3 bases; bases with no gene match: 4. The CDR3 runs to 13 residues. For the CDR3, the DNA is TGTGCCAGCAGTTTGTTACAGGGGGGCGAGCAGTACTTC. Amino acid sequence: CASSLLQGGEQYF.

CDR3 loop: CASKRTGDYYEQYF. The DNA for the CDR3 is TGTGCCAGTAAGCGGACAGGAGATTACTACGAGCAGTACTTC. The V gene is TRBV2, the J gene TRBJ2-7; 7 bases line up with TRBD1. V dropped 9 bases and J dropped 3; count of bases not matched to a gene: 11. From germline, CDR1 is SNHLY and CDR2 FYNNEI. CDR3 length: 14 residues.

This sequence joins TRBV7-9 and TRBJ1-1; TRBD1 agrees at 7 bases. Unmatched junction bases numbered 10, after V lost 6 bases and J lost 6 bases. The CDR3 has 14 amino acids. Germline CDR1 SEHNR, CDR2 FQNEAQ (reference sequence). The CDR3 loop reads CASRSRQGGAEAFF. CDR3 DNA: TGTGCCAGCAGATCACGACAGGGAGGCGCTGAAGCTTTCTTT.

This clone was recorded only once. The V call is TRBV6-1, the J call TRBJ2-5; TRBD1 might be the D (5 bases). The CDR3 runs 14 residues. The V and J ends lost 2 bases and 1 base respectively, with 8 bases between them. Germline CDR1 MNHNS, CDR2 SASEGT. CDR3 coding DNA: TGTGCCAGCAGTGAATCCCAGGGCCAAGAGACCCAGTACTTC. It is translated as CASSESQGQETQYF.

This clone was counted a single time. J is TRBJ1-5 and V is TRBV20-1, with unresolved D. Germline-derived CDR1 and CDR2 are DFQATT and SNEGSKA (reference sequence). This CDR3 contains 11 residues. Trimming cost V 5 bases and J 9 bases, with 11 bases left between them. This chain's CDR3 is CSALTSGPQHF. CDR3 DNA sequence: TGCAGTGCTCTAACGTCTGGGCCCCAGCATTTT.

The rearrangement links TRBV29-1 to TRBJ2-7; 12 nucleotides agree with TRBD2. This CDR3 has 14 amino acids. With 3 bases clipped from V and 5 bases from J, the junction kept 5 bases outside the gene matches. Germline V gene lookup returns CDR1 SQVTM and CDR2 ANQGSEA. CDR3 amino acids: CSVETSGRTHEQYF. DNA for the CDR3: TGCAGCGTTGAGACTAGCGGGAGAACTCACGAGCAGTACTTC.

This chain uses TRBV19 with TRBJ2-7; D not certain. The CDR3 runs to 15 residues. Trimming cost V 4 bases and J 6 bases, with 19 bases left between them. Germline loops: CDR1 LNHDA, CDR2 SQIVND (reference sequence). The CDR3 nucleotides read TGTGCCAGTAGTAGGAATCCCTATCAACGAGGCGAGCAGTACTTC. Protein product: CASSRNPYQRGEQYF.

The chain combines TRBV24-1 with TRBJ1-5; 8 bases map to TRBD1. Germline trimming cut 12 bases from V and 6 bases from J; bases unmatched to any gene: 6. This CDR3 is 12 amino acids long. The V gene's germline CDR1 is KGHDR and CDR2 SFDVKD. The CDR3 nucleotides read TGTGCCTCCCAGGGGGCAGGTCAGCCCCAGCATTTT. This codes for CASQGAGQPQHF.

V is TRBV6-2 or TRBV6-3 and J is TRBJ2-7, with TRBD2 as a possible D gene (6 bases). This CDR3 contains 16 residues. Trimming took off 5 bases at V and 7 bases at J, with 24 bases between the two ends. Germline values: CDR1 MNHEY, CDR2 SVGEGT. The CDR3 DNA sequence: TGTGCCAGCAGTCGGCTCGGAGGGCCCGGCGGGTGGGAGCAGTACTTC. Its protein product is CASSRLGGPGGWEQYF.

V and J are TRBV28 and TRBJ1-1, with no clear D. CDR3 length: 13 amino acids. The V gene lost 10 bases and the J gene lost 1 base, with 13 bases spanning the gap. Germline V gene lookup returns CDR1 MDHEN and CDR2 SYDVKM. CDR3 bases: TGTGCCACTATGACTCCTAAGAACACTGAAGCTTTCTTT. Amino acid sequence: CATMTPKNTEAFF.

In the case of this clone: One end of the junction varies from germline; a read error may be responsible. This chain uses TRBV7-2 with TRBJ2-5, with TRBD2 identical over 10 bases. The CDR3 contains 15 residues. Germline assignment: CDR1 SGHTA and CDR2 FQGNSA. Written as DNA, the CDR3 is TGTGCCAGCAGCTCCCAGCGGGGGGGACGAGAGACCCAGCACTTC. Amino acids: CASSSQRGGRETQHF.

V gene TRBV27 combines with J gene TRBJ2-2, with D tentatively TRBD1 (6 bases). Germline assignment: CDR1 MNHEY and CDR2 SMNVEV (reference sequence). The CDR3 runs to 12 residues. The CDR3 DNA reads TGTGCGTCAGGGGAAGGGGCCGGGGAGCTGTTTTTT. Its protein product is CASGEGAGELFF.

This sequence joins TRBV5-6 and TRBJ2-3; D is perhaps TRBD2 (6 bases). V was trimmed by 4 bases and J by 0 bases, leaving 9 bases between them. CDR3 length: 14 residues. Germline V lookup: CDR1 SGHDT, CDR2 YYEEEE. CDR3 coding DNA: TGTGCCAGCAGCAATGGACTAAGCACAGATACGCAGTATTTT. Translated, it gives CASSNGLSTDTQYF.

The genes are TRBV15 and TRBJ1-4; D is possibly TRBD1 (5 bases). The V end was cut by 3 bases, the J end by 7 bases, with 15 bases between. The CDR3 is 15 amino acids. Germline V gene lookup returns CDR1 LNHNV and CDR2 YYDKDF (reference sequence). The CDR3 bases are TGTGCCACCAGCAGCGGCTGGGCTACAGGTGAAAAACTGTTTTTT. Translation gives CATSSGWATGEKLFF.

The chain has TRBV3-1 (or the pseudogene TRBV3-2) and TRBJ1-1, with TRBD1 identical over 7 bases. The germline V gene encodes CDR1 LGHDT and CDR2 YNNKEL (reference sequence). The junction had 4 bases not matched to a gene; V was cut back by 1 base and J by 2 bases. The CDR3 consists of 15 residues. The CDR3 protein is CASSQGTGANTEAFF. The DNA for the CDR3 is TGTGCCAGCAGCCAAGGGACAGGAGCAAACACTGAAGCTTTCTTT.

The chain couples TRBV14 to TRBJ2-5; perhaps TRBD1 as D (5 bases). The germline V gene encodes CDR1 SGHDN and CDR2 FVKESK. The CDR3 totals 14 residues. Trimming removed 1 base from V and 5 bases from J, with 11 bases in between. The DNA of the CDR3 is TGTGCCAGCAGCCAAGCAGGAGCAGGGGAGACCCAGTACTTC. Translating it yields CASSQAGAGETQYF.

The V gene is TRBV28, the J gene TRBJ1-5; D perhaps matches TRBD1 (5 bases). From germline, CDR1 is MDHEN and CDR2 SYDVKM. The CDR3 covers 15 residues. Trimming removed 2 bases at V and 2 bases at J, with 10 bases between. CDR3 loop: CASSLPGRGNQPQHF. As DNA, the CDR3 is TGTGCCAGCAGTTTACCAGGGAGGGGCAATCAGCCCCAGCATTTT.

The chain has TRBV7-9 and TRBJ1-1, with TRBD1 matching 8 bases. The CDR3 runs 14 residues. Losses at the gene ends were 3 bases for V and 7 bases for J; bases not matched to a gene: 7. The germline gives CDR1 SEHNR, CDR2 FQNEAQ (reference sequence). For the CDR3, the DNA is TGTGCCAGCAGCTTCCTCCAGGGGGCCTATGAAGCTTTCTTT. Amino acid sequence: CASSFLQGAYEAFF.

This clone was found a few times. The gene calls are TRBV28 and TRBJ1-2; 8 bases match TRBD1. The germline CDR1 and CDR2 sequences are MDHEN and SYDVKM. There are 15 residues in the CDR3. The V segment lost 5 bases and the J segment 0 bases; nucleotides outside the gene matches: 5. The DNA for the CDR3 is TGTGCCAGCAGTACGACAGGGGAGGCTAACTATGGCTACACCTTC. The encoded protein is CASSTTGEANYGYTF.

In its sample, this clone was seen once. CDR3 protein: CASARGSTDTQYF. For the CDR3, the DNA is TGTGCCAGCGCACGGGGGTCCACAGATACGCAGTATTTT. The chain links TRBV3-1 (or the pseudogene TRBV3-2) to TRBJ2-3; a possible D gene is TRBD2 (6 bases). The V gene's germline CDR1 is LGHDT and CDR2 YNNKEL (reference sequence). The CDR3 consists of 13 residues. V lost 8 bases to trimming and J lost 2 bases, with 11 bases between them.

CDR3 in amino acids: CASRLSRPPLEQYF. The CDR3 DNA reads TGTGCCAGCAGGTTGAGCCGCCCTCCACTCGAGCAGTACTTC. The chain recombines TRBV28 with TRBJ2-7, with D unclear. The V gene's germline CDR1 is MDHEN and CDR2 SYDVKM. The CDR3 runs to 14 residues. Trimming removed 6 bases from V and 6 bases from J, with 18 bases in between.

The chain links TRBV9 to TRBJ2-3; D may be TRBD2 (5 bases). CDR3 length: 15 residues. The V end lost 5 bases, the J end lost 4 bases, and 17 bases lay between the germline ends. The germline CDR1 and CDR2 sequences are SGDLS and YYNGEE. CDR3 DNA sequence: TGTGCCAGCAGTCCTAGGGCCCGGGGTCCAGATACGCAGTATTTT. Its protein product is CASSPRARGPDTQYF.

The chain joins TRBV6-5 to TRBJ1-1, with 9 bases aligning to TRBD1. CDR1 is MNHEY, CDR2 SVGAGI, per germline. After removal of 5 bases from V and 4 bases from J, the junction contained 5 bases not matched to a gene. The CDR3 is made up of 14 amino acids. The CDR3 region is CASSPDRGGTEAFF. The DNA of the CDR3 is TGTGCCAGCAGTCCCGACAGGGGGGGCACTGAAGCTTTCTTT.

The rearrangement joins TRBV4-2 to TRBJ2-6; TRBD1 matches 9 bases. CDR1 is LGHNA, CDR2 YNFKEQ, per germline. The CDR3 spans 17 residues. V was clipped by 1 base and J by 1 base; unmatched bases: 2. The CDR3 protein is CASSQVQGASGANVLTF. The CDR3 DNA sequence: TGTGCCAGCAGCCAAGTACAGGGGGCATCTGGGGCCAACGTCCTGACTTTC.